The 22 T cell receptor beta chains listed next were all sequenced from one sample in a study of cytomegalovirus exposure and HLA in healthy donors. Researchers ran the PCR with 60 Vbeta and 13 Jbeta primers. The data were produced by immunoSEQ multiplex PCR, yet TCRdb's version contains in-frame clones alone and is incomplete. The table lists roughly 92,000 clones, about 80% of them singletons. The specimen sequenced was PBMCs. These receptors came from a man aged 50 to 59 in good health and CMV-seropositive.

The rearrangement uses TRBV19 and TRBJ1-5, with D possibly being TRBD1 (6 bases). This CDR3 is 16 amino acids long. V dropped 0 bases and J dropped 5 bases, with 14 bases sitting between them. Germline loops: CDR1 LNHDA, CDR2 SQIVND (reference sequence). The CDR3 region has the DNA TGTGCCAGTAGTATAGATCGTAACAGGGTGGATCAGCCCCAGCATTTT. The encoded protein is CASSIDRNRVDQPQHF.

The chain carries TRBV30 and TRBJ2-7; D uncertain. CDR3 size: 14 residues. CDR1 GTSNPN and CDR2 SVGIG come from the germline V gene (reference sequence). V lost 2 bases, J lost 9 bases, and 20 bases lay in between. The CDR3 spells CAWSPFSPRSGQYF. CDR3 coding DNA: TGTGCCTGGAGTCCATTCTCCCCACGGTCTGGGCAGTACTTC.

The chain employs TRBV30 and TRBJ2-7, with TRBD2 identical over 10 bases. The germline gives CDR1 GTSNPN, CDR2 SVGIG (reference sequence). V shed 0 bases and J 2 bases; nucleotides not matched to a gene: 4. The CDR3 totals 15 residues. The CDR3 DNA reads as TGTGCCTGGAGTGTGGGAGCGGGAGGGACCTACGAGCAGTACTTC. Protein: CAWSVGAGGTYEQYF.

The chain combines TRBV7-9 with TRBJ2-5, with 9 bases aligning to TRBD2. The J segment lost 2 bases and the V segment lost 3 bases, leaving 7 bases of the junction unmatched. From germline, CDR1 is SEHNR and CDR2 FQNEAQ (reference sequence). This CDR3 contains 16 residues. The CDR3 region is CASSFLASGEQETQYF. The CDR3 DNA sequence: TGTGCCAGCAGCTTCCTTGCTAGCGGGGAGCAAGAGACCCAGTACTTC.

The J gene is TRBJ2-5, the V gene TRBV25-1, with TRBD2 identical over 7 bases. The CDR3 has 14 residues. J gave up 5 bases and V 6 bases, and 9 bases lay outside the gene matches. Germline V gene sequence: CDR1 MGHDK, CDR2 SYGVNS. CDR3 protein: CASRPRTSVETQYF. The CDR3 DNA is TGTGCCAGCAGGCCCAGGACTAGTGTGGAGACCCAGTACTTC.

The chain combines TRBV7-2 with TRBJ2-5; D is perhaps TRBD1 (5 bases). The J call may be in error: the DNA end matches TRBJ2-7 better. The CDR3 is 12 residues long. From germline, CDR1 is SGHTA and CDR2 FQGNSA. CDR3 loop: CASSLGAYEQYF. CDR3 DNA sequence: TGTGCCAGCAGCCTAGGGGCCTACGAGCAGTACTTC.

V and J are TRBV10-3 and TRBJ2-5; TRBD1 aligns across 12 bases. Near its end, the DNA agrees better with TRBJ2-7, so the J call may be wrong. This CDR3 spans 14 amino acids. In germline, CDR1 is ENHRY, CDR2 SYGVKD. The CDR3 loop reads CAIKGTGGIYEQYF. The CDR3 nucleotides read TGTGCCATCAAGGGGACAGGGGGCATCTACGAGCAGTACTTC.

This chain uses TRBV6-5 with TRBJ1-5, with D maybe TRBD1 (5 bases). The V end lost 4 bases, the J end lost 0 bases, and 13 bases lay between the germline ends. CDR3 length: 16 residues. Looked up from germline, CDR1 is MNHEY and CDR2 is SVGAGI. The DNA for the CDR3 is TGTGCCAGCAGTTCCCACCCGACAGATAGCAATCAGCCCCAGCATTTT. It translates to CASSSHPTDSNQPQHF.

In its sample, this clone was seen a few times. This chain links TRBV21-1 with TRBJ2-1; the D call of TRBD2 is as the table states it, not checked on the DNA. TRBV21-1 represents a pseudogene. The length of the CDR3 is 17 residues. CDR3 in DNA: TGTGCCAGCAGCACTTACCCGGGACTAGCGGACTACAATGAGCAGTTCTTC. It encodes CASSTYPGLADYNEQFF.

This clone showed up just once. V and J are TRBV5-1 and TRBJ1-4; D is ambiguous. Trimming cost V 6 bases and J 7 bases, with 13 bases left between them. Germline CDR1 is SGHRS and CDR2 is YFSETQ. CDR3 size: 13 residues. DNA of the CDR3: TGCGCCAGCAAATTCCCCGCGAGTGAAAAACTGTTTTTT. It yields the protein CASKFPASEKLFF.

V and J are TRBV9 and TRBJ2-5, with 7 nucleotides matching TRBD1. The end of the DNA is better explained by TRBJ2-7, so the J call may be wrong. Germline loops: CDR1 SGDLS, CDR2 YYNGEE. The CDR3 covers 14 residues. CDR3 loop: CASSGLLGGGEQYF. The CDR3 coding sequence is TGTGCCAGCAGCGGACTTCTAGGGGGCGGCGAGCAGTACTTC.

The chain links TRBV28 to TRBJ1-1, with a possible D match to TRBD1 (6 bases). The germline V gene encodes CDR1 MDHEN and CDR2 SYDVKM. The CDR3 has 18 residues. Trimming removed 6 bases from V and 1 base from J, with 24 bases in between. The DNA for the CDR3 is TGTGCCAGCAGCACTATTCGCGGTTCAGTACAGGGGAACACTGAAGCTTTCTTT. It yields the protein CASSTIRGSVQGNTEAFF.

This sequence joins TRBV19 and TRBJ2-2; D is undetermined. The germline V gene has CDR1 LNHDA and CDR2 SQIVND (reference sequence). With 8 bases removed from V and 4 bases from J, the gap between germline ends came to 5 bases. This CDR3 has 11 residues. The CDR3 protein is CASHFTGELFF. Written as DNA, the CDR3 is TGTGCCAGTCACTTCACCGGGGAGCTGTTTTTT.

The V call is TRBV7-9, the J call TRBJ2-1, with D uncertain. Trimming removed 5 bases at V and 3 bases at J, with 17 bases between. The CDR3 has 16 amino acids. CDR1 is SEHNR, CDR2 FQNEAQ, per germline (reference sequence). CDR3 region: CASSAHPLPNYNEQFF. As DNA, the CDR3 is TGTGCCAGCAGCGCACATCCTCTTCCGAACTACAATGAGCAGTTCTTC.

The chain employs TRBV5-1 and TRBJ2-3; 7 positions agree with TRBD1. CDR3 length: 13 amino acids. CDR1 and CDR2 (germline): SGHRS, YFSETQ. J gave up 3 bases and V 7 bases, and 5 bases lay outside the gene matches. In DNA, the CDR3 is TGCGCCAGCCGGGACAGCACGACAGATACGCAGTATTTT. Translating it yields CASRDSTTDTQYF.

This clone is a singleton in its sample. The junction shows a germline mismatch at one end, possibly a read error. V is TRBV7-9 and J is TRBJ2-7, with 11 positions matching TRBD2. The CDR3 consists of 16 residues. CDR1 is SEHNR, CDR2 FQNEAQ, per germline (reference sequence). This CDR3 is CASSLLAGGDSYEQYF. The DNA for the CDR3 is TGTGCCAGCAGCCTCTTAGCGGGAGGGGATTCCTATGAGCAGTACTTC.

This clone was seen a single time. The chain combines TRBV5-4 with TRBJ1-1; D is possibly TRBD1 (6 bases). CDR1 and CDR2 from the germline V gene are SGHNT and YYREEE (reference sequence). The CDR3 runs to 16 residues. The V end was cut by 1 base, the J end by 5 bases, with 18 bases between. The CDR3 protein is CASSLSHRVGGTEAFF. In DNA, the CDR3 is TGTGCCAGCAGCTTGAGCCACAGGGTTGGTGGGACTGAAGCTTTCTTT.

The rearrangement links TRBV10-3 to TRBJ1-1; a possible D gene is TRBD1 (5 bases). The V and J ends lost 4 bases and 11 bases respectively, with 11 bases between them. Germline loops: CDR1 ENHRY, CDR2 SYGVKD. The CDR3 has 11 amino acids. This CDR3 reads CAISAAGLAFF. The CDR3 nucleotides are TGTGCCATCAGTGCCGCAGGGTTGGCTTTCTTT.

The rearrangement joins TRBV7-3 to TRBJ1-5; 7 bases are shared with TRBD1. The V gene's germline CDR1 is SGHTA and CDR2 FQGTGA. The CDR3 runs to 17 residues. The junction had 16 bases not matched to a gene; V was cut back by 4 bases and J by 7 bases. The CDR3 sequence: CASSSPERQGREQPQHF. DNA for the CDR3: TGTGCCAGCAGCTCACCAGAGAGACAGGGTAGAGAACAGCCCCAGCATTTT. Full variable domain (missing parts from reference TRBV7-3 and TRBJ1-5): GAGVSQTPSNKVTEKGKYVELRCDPISGHTALYWYRQSLGQGPEFLIYFQGTGAADDSGLPNDRFFAVRPEGSVSTLKIQRTERGDSAVYLCASSSPERQGREQPQHFGDGTRLSIL.

The chain recombines TRBV4-2 with TRBJ2-1, with 11 bases matching TRBD2. This CDR3 is built from 16 residues. Trimming at V came to 2 bases and at J to 4 bases, leaving 4 bases not matched to a gene. The germline V gene has CDR1 LGHNA and CDR2 YNFKEQ. Here the CDR3 reads CASSQSLAGVYNEQFF. The CDR3 bases are TGTGCCAGCAGCCAATCACTAGCGGGGGTTTACAATGAGCAGTTCTTC.

V gene TRBV30 combines with J gene TRBJ1-1; possibly TRBD1 for D (5 bases). Germline V gene data show CDR1 as GTSNPN and CDR2 as SVGIG (reference sequence). V was pared by 5 bases and J by 0 bases, with 10 bases between. This CDR3 region has 13 residues. The CDR3 sequence is CAWGEQVNTEAFF. The CDR3 coding sequence is TGTGCCTGGGGAGAACAGGTGAACACTGAAGCTTTCTTT.

Regarding this clone: The junction departs from germline at one end; a sequencing error may be responsible. The V call is TRBV7-9, the J call TRBJ1-5; TRBD1 is a possible D gene (5 bases). The CDR3 spans 13 residues. CDR1 is SEHNR and CDR2 is FQNEAQ in the germline V gene (reference sequence). The CDR3 nucleotides read TGTTCCAGCAGCTTATCGGGGGATCAGCCCCAGCATTTT. Its translation: CSSSLSGDQPQHF.